The entry that follows covers one T cell receptor beta chain sequence. The data derive from a study of shared clonotypes between healthy human individuals. Assay: immunoSEQ multiplex PCR; the TCRdb copy retains only in-frame clones and omits some. This sample carries about 600,000 clones, around 97% of them seen once, and the ten largest clones take 0.045% to 0.06%. V lost 0 bases and J lost 5, with 14 bases in between. Germline loops: CDR1 GTSNPN, CDR2 SVGIG (reference sequence). This CDR3 is built from 14 residues. The sequencing input was naive CD4+ T cells sorted from blood. The subset denotes: CD45RA+ positively selected. The receptor was derived from a woman aged 25 to 39 in good health. This rearrangement joins TRBV30 to TRBJ2-7; D remains unclear. As DNA, the CDR3 is TGTGCCTGGAGTGTGGGTGTGGGTGTCCACGAGCAGTACTTC. It is translated as CAWSVGVGVHEQYF.